A selection of T cell receptor beta chains follows, all from one sample in a study of blood T cell repertoires in COVID-19. Profiling relied on immunoSEQ multiplex PCR, and the TCRdb table lists in-frame clones only, not all of them. Counted here are 30,000 or so clones, more than 75% occurring once; the ten biggest clones make up about 42%. Material for sequencing was peripheral blood. The receptors here all came from a man older than 75 with active or convalescent COVID-19. Both conserved end residues are part of each CDR3. A D gene is named only where the DNA matches it firmly. Clone size appears in some rows only: once, few, many, or a class for an expanded clone.

clone_size: .; j_call: TRBJ2-7; v_call: TRBV30; d_call: .; cdr3_nt: TGTGCCTGGGAGACAGGGAGGAGCTCCTACGAGCAGTACTTC; cdr3_aa: CAWETGRSSYEQYF
clone_size: .; j_call: TRBJ2-2; v_call: TRBV10-3; d_call: .; cdr3_nt: TGTGCCATCAGTGGTACCTTAGGAGGAGCGGGGGAGCTGTTTTTT; cdr3_aa: CAISGTLGGAGELFF
clone_size: few; j_call: TRBJ1-1; v_call: TRBV6-5; d_call: TRBD1; cdr3_nt: TGTGCCAGCAGTTACACCACGACAGGGGGTACTGAAGCTTTCTTT; cdr3_aa: CASSYTTTGGTEAFF
clone_size: .; j_call: TRBJ2-1; v_call: TRBV28; d_call: TRBD2; cdr3_nt: TGTGCCAGCATACGCATAGCGGGAGTGGGGAATGAGCAGTTCTTC; cdr3_aa: CASIRIAGVGNEQFF
clone_size: once; j_call: TRBJ1-1; v_call: TRBV10-3; d_call: .; cdr3_nt: TGTGCCATCAGTGAGTCTGGGGGGAGGCGGGATGAAGCTTTCTTT; cdr3_aa: CAISESGGRRDEAFF
clone_size: .; j_call: TRBJ2-3; v_call: TRBV29-1; d_call: .; cdr3_nt: TGCAGCGTTGATCGCGGAAGCACAGATACGCAGTATTTT; cdr3_aa: CSVDRGSTDTQYF
clone_size: .; j_call: TRBJ1-3; v_call: TRBV2; d_call: .; cdr3_nt: TGTGCCAGCACGCCCCGGGGAAACACCATATATTTT; cdr3_aa: CASTPRGNTIYF
clone_size: .; j_call: TRBJ2-3; v_call: TRBV10-3; d_call: TRBD2; cdr3_nt: TGTGCCATCCGGGAGGTCCAAAACACAGATACGCAGTATTTT; cdr3_aa: CAIREVQNTDTQYF
clone_size: .; j_call: TRBJ1-3; v_call: TRBV6-6; d_call: .; cdr3_nt: TGTGCCAGCAGTTACACCCAGGGGTCGGGAAACACCATATATTTT; cdr3_aa: CASSYTQGSGNTIYF
clone_size: .; j_call: TRBJ2-1; v_call: TRBV11-1; d_call: TRBD2; cdr3_nt: TGTGCCAGCAGCTTACCCCCAGCGGGAGGTTCACATGAGCAGTTCTTC; cdr3_aa: CASSLPPAGGSHEQFF
clone_size: .; j_call: TRBJ2-1; v_call: TRBV4-3; d_call: .; cdr3_nt: TGCGCCAGCAGCCAAGATGCGGGGCTTCCTCCCTACAATGAGCAGTTCTTC; cdr3_aa: CASSQDAGLPPYNEQFF
clone_size: once; j_call: TRBJ2-3; v_call: TRBV7-6; d_call: .; cdr3_nt: TGTGCCAGCAGCTTGGGGTCGGGAGTTGGGCCAGATACGCAGTATTTT; cdr3_aa: CASSLGSGVGPDTQYF
clone_size: once; j_call: TRBJ1-1; v_call: TRBV5-6; d_call: .; cdr3_nt: TGTGCCAGCAGCCCTGACAGGCACCGAGGGGCTTTCTTT; cdr3_aa: CASSPDRHRGAFF
clone_size: .; j_call: TRBJ1-5; v_call: TRBV27; d_call: .; cdr3_nt: TGTGCCAGCAGTTTAGGAGTCTTCCAGCCCCAGCATTTT; cdr3_aa: CASSLGVFQPQHF
clone_size: .; j_call: TRBJ1-3; v_call: TRBV9; d_call: .; cdr3_nt: TGTGCCAGCAGCGTAGGTCTCTCTCGGAGCTCTGGAAACACCATATATTTT; cdr3_aa: CASSVGLSRSSGNTIYF
clone_size: .; j_call: TRBJ2-7; v_call: TRBV30; d_call: .; cdr3_nt: TGTGCCTGGGGGGGACTTTCCTACGAGCAGTACTTC; cdr3_aa: CAWGGLSYEQYF
clone_size: once; j_call: TRBJ2-7; v_call: TRBV4-1; d_call: .; cdr3_nt: TGCGCCAGCAGCCAAGATCCCCGACGGGGCTACGAGCAGTACTTC; cdr3_aa: CASSQDPRRGYEQYF
clone_size: few; j_call: TRBJ1-2; v_call: TRBV5-6; d_call: .; cdr3_nt: TGTGCCAGCAGCCGCCCAGGACAGACGGACGGCTACACCTTC; cdr3_aa: CASSRPGQTDGYTF
clone_size: few; j_call: TRBJ2-7; v_call: TRBV7-9; d_call: TRBD2; cdr3_nt: TGTGCCAGCAGCCACGGACTAGCGGGAGGAGGAGAGCAGTACTTC; cdr3_aa: CASSHGLAGGGEQYF
clone_size: many; j_call: TRBJ1-2; v_call: TRBV18; d_call: .; cdr3_nt: TGTGCCAGCTCACGTGACGTGAGTTTGCGGGGCTACACCTTC; cdr3_aa: CASSRDVSLRGYTF
clone_size: .; j_call: TRBJ2-1; v_call: TRBV27; d_call: TRBD2; cdr3_nt: TGTGCCAGCAGTTTCTGGACTAGCGGGGACAATGAGCAGTTCTTC; cdr3_aa: CASSFWTSGDNEQFF
clone_size: once; j_call: TRBJ2-1; v_call: TRBV10-3; d_call: .; cdr3_nt: TGTGCCATCAGTGACAACAATGAGCAGTTCTTC; cdr3_aa: CAISDNNEQFF
clone_size: .; j_call: TRBJ2-7; v_call: TRBV6-5; d_call: .; cdr3_nt: TGTGCCAGCAGTTACTCGTTTCAAGCAGGGTTCTACGAGCAGTACTTC; cdr3_aa: CASSYSFQAGFYEQYF
clone_size: .; j_call: TRBJ2-1; v_call: TRBV2; d_call: TRBD2; cdr3_nt: TGTGCCAGCAGTGTGGGACTAGCGGTTAACAATGAGCAGTTCTTC; cdr3_aa: CASSVGLAVNNEQFF
clone_size: .; j_call: TRBJ2-2; v_call: TRBV7-6; d_call: .; cdr3_nt: TGTGCCAGCAGCCCAACTTCACCAACCGGGGAGCTGTTTTTT; cdr3_aa: CASSPTSPTGELFF
clone_size: .; j_call: TRBJ2-3; v_call: TRBV24-1; d_call: .; cdr3_nt: TGTGCCACCAGTAGGGGCGCGGCAGATACGCAGTATTTT; cdr3_aa: CATSRGAADTQYF
clone_size: .; j_call: TRBJ2-2; v_call: TRBV18; d_call: .; cdr3_nt: TGTGCCAGCTCACTCCTATCAATAGCGAACACCGGGGAGCTGTTTTTT; cdr3_aa: CASSLLSIANTGELFF
clone_size: .; j_call: TRBJ2-2; v_call: TRBV5-1; d_call: .; cdr3_nt: TGCGCCAGCAGCTTGGGGACAGCTGTCGGGGAGCTGTTTTTT; cdr3_aa: CASSLGTAVGELFF
clone_size: .; j_call: TRBJ2-1; v_call: TRBV30; d_call: .; cdr3_nt: TGTGCCTGGAGGAAGGGCGTAGGGGGGGAGGGCGACTATGAGCAGTTCTTC; cdr3_aa: CAWRKGVGGEGDYEQFF
clone_size: .; j_call: TRBJ2-5; v_call: TRBV19; d_call: .; cdr3_nt: TGTGCCAGTAGTATGGGCAGCCAAGAGACCCAGTACTTC; cdr3_aa: CASSMGSQETQYF
clone_size: .; j_call: TRBJ2-5; v_call: TRBV7-9; d_call: .; cdr3_nt: TGTGCCAGCAGCCCCCTCCCCTCCTTAGAGACCCAGTACTTC; cdr3_aa: CASSPLPSLETQYF
clone_size: .; j_call: TRBJ2-3; v_call: TRBV19; d_call: .; cdr3_nt: TGTGCCAGTAGTATAGATTCCCGGGGTATATCCGGGGAAGATACGCAGTATTTT; cdr3_aa: CASSIDSRGISGEDTQYF
clone_size: .; j_call: TRBJ2-7; v_call: TRBV25-1; d_call: TRBD1; cdr3_nt: TGTGCCAGCAGTGAAAGGACAGGAGCCTTTTACGAGCAGTACTTC; cdr3_aa: CASSERTGAFYEQYF
clone_size: .; j_call: TRBJ2-1; v_call: TRBV2; d_call: .; cdr3_nt: TGTGCCAGCGCAACAGGGCCGTCCTACAATGAGCAGTTCTTC; cdr3_aa: CASATGPSYNEQFF
clone_size: .; j_call: TRBJ2-5; v_call: TRBV18; d_call: TRBD2; cdr3_nt: TGTGCCAGCTCATCAACTAGCGGGAGTGAAGAGACCCAGTACTTC; cdr3_aa: CASSSTSGSEETQYF
clone_size: .; j_call: TRBJ2-5; v_call: TRBV5-4; d_call: TRBD1; cdr3_nt: TGTGCCAGCAGCTTGTGGGGACAGCAAGAGACCCAGTACTTC; cdr3_aa: CASSLWGQQETQYF
clone_size: .; j_call: TRBJ2-5; v_call: TRBV5-1; d_call: TRBD2; cdr3_nt: TGCGCCAGCAGCTTGGCGGGAGTGGCGGGGGGACAAGAGACCCAGTACTTC; cdr3_aa: CASSLAGVAGGQETQYF
clone_size: .; j_call: TRBJ2-3; v_call: TRBV5-1; d_call: TRBD1; cdr3_nt: TGCGCCAGCAGCATCCGGGACAGTCCCCCAGATACGCAGTATTTT; cdr3_aa: CASSIRDSPPDTQYF
clone_size: .; j_call: TRBJ1-1; v_call: TRBV27; d_call: .; cdr3_nt: TGTGCCAGCAGTTCTTTCCCCAGTGACACTGAAGCTTTCTTT; cdr3_aa: CASSSFPSDTEAFF
clone_size: few; j_call: TRBJ2-2; v_call: TRBV11-2; d_call: .; cdr3_nt: TGTGCCAGCAGCTTAAATGGCAGGGCGAACACCGGGGAGCTGTTTTTT; cdr3_aa: CASSLNGRANTGELFF
clone_size: .; j_call: TRBJ2-3; v_call: TRBV27; d_call: TRBD1; cdr3_nt: TGTGCCAGCAGTCCGCAGGGGGCGTACATTACGGATACGCAGTATTTT; cdr3_aa: CASSPQGAYITDTQYF
clone_size: .; j_call: TRBJ2-1; v_call: TRBV11-2; d_call: TRBD1; cdr3_nt: TGTGCCAGCAGCTTAGGGGGGACAGTCAACAATGAGCAGTTCTTC; cdr3_aa: CASSLGGTVNNEQFF
clone_size: once; j_call: TRBJ2-7; v_call: TRBV21-1; d_call: .; cdr3_nt: TGTGCCAGCAGCAAGTCCTCAGGGCTCTACGAGCAGTACTTC; cdr3_aa: CASSKSSGLYEQYF
clone_size: .; j_call: TRBJ2-2; v_call: TRBV2; d_call: .; cdr3_nt: TGTGCCAGCAGTTTGTTACTCACGAACACCGGGGAGCTGTTTTTT; cdr3_aa: CASSLLLTNTGELFF
clone_size: .; j_call: TRBJ1-5; v_call: TRBV6-6; d_call: .; cdr3_nt: TGTGCCAGCAGTTACCAGGACAGCCCAAATCAGCCCCAGCATTTT; cdr3_aa: CASSYQDSPNQPQHF
clone_size: .; j_call: TRBJ2-7; v_call: TRBV6-1; d_call: .; cdr3_nt: TGTGCCAGCAGTGAAGGAGAGGTCGAGCAGTACTTC; cdr3_aa: CASSEGEVEQYF
clone_size: .; j_call: TRBJ2-3; v_call: TRBV4-1; d_call: TRBD2; cdr3_nt: TGCGCCAGCAGCCAGTACGGGGGAGGGGGCACAGATACGCAGTATTTT; cdr3_aa: CASSQYGGGGTDTQYF
clone_size: .; j_call: TRBJ1-3; v_call: TRBV14; d_call: .; cdr3_nt: TGTGCCAGCAGCCAAGGCGGAGGGGTCGCTGCTGGAAACACCATATATTTT; cdr3_aa: CASSQGGGVAAGNTIYF
clone_size: .; j_call: TRBJ2-1; v_call: TRBV6-5; d_call: .; cdr3_nt: TGTGCCAGCGCCGAACTAGACACCTACAATGAGCAGTTCTTC; cdr3_aa: CASAELDTYNEQFF
clone_size: many; j_call: TRBJ2-1; v_call: TRBV10-3; d_call: .; cdr3_nt: TGTGCCATCAGTGAGTCACAGGGCCTAAACAATGAGCAGTTCTTC; cdr3_aa: CAISESQGLNNEQFF